The 9 T cell receptor beta chains listed next were all sequenced from one sample in a study of blood T cell repertoires in COVID-19. Sequenced by immunoSEQ multiplex PCR; TCRdb stores in-frame clones only, minus some. In the table there are under 85,000 clones, roughly 80% of which are singletons. Sequencing was performed on peripheral blood. These receptors were collected from a human donor in a cohort sampled during active COVID-19.

The V call is TRBV6-5, the J call TRBJ1-5; weak D call: TRBD1 (6 bases). Germline values: CDR1 MNHEY, CDR2 SVGAGI. The length of the CDR3 is 14 residues. With 2 bases removed from V and 8 bases from J, the gap between germline ends came to 13 bases. The CDR3 is CASSYAGTPEPQHF. DNA of the CDR3: TGTGCCAGCAGTTACGCCGGGACACCGGAGCCCCAGCATTTT.

This CDR3 reads CASSKGRGRLGDQPQHF. The CDR3 DNA is TGTGCCAGCAGCAAAGGAAGGGGAAGGTTAGGGGATCAGCCCCAGCATTTT. The V gene is TRBV21-1, the J gene TRBJ1-5; the table's TRBD1 call for D was not verified on the DNA. TRBV21-1 is listed as a pseudogene. The CDR3 sequence is 17 residues long.

This rearrangement joins TRBV2 to TRBJ2-5, with TRBD2 identical over 8 bases. The CDR3 length is 15 residues. Germline V CDR1 and CDR2: SNHLY, FYNNEI. V dropped 5 bases and J dropped 4; count of bases not matched to a gene: 9. DNA of the CDR3: TGTGCCAGCAGTCGTGGGGACGGGAGGGGAGAGACCCAGTACTTC. This sequence encodes CASSRGDGRGETQYF.

This chain uses TRBV19 with TRBJ2-7; 9 bases fit TRBD1. The CDR3 is 15 amino acids. V shed 6 bases and J 3 bases; nucleotides not matched to a gene: 9. The germline CDR1 and CDR2 sequences are LNHDA and SQIVND (reference sequence). CDR3 bases: TGTGCCAGTAGAAAGACCGGGACAGGGCACTACGAGCAGTACTTC. Amino acids: CASRKTGTGHYEQYF.

This chain links TRBV19 with TRBJ2-3; 7 nucleotides align to TRBD2. The length of the CDR3 is 17 residues. V was clipped by 4 bases and J by 1 base; unmatched bases: 11. The germline V gene has CDR1 LNHDA and CDR2 SQIVND (reference sequence). The CDR3 region is CASSTNLRTRGTDTQYF. The DNA of the CDR3 is TGTGCCAGTAGTACCAATCTGAGGACTAGGGGCACAGATACGCAGTATTTT.

The chain is built from TRBV3-1 (or the pseudogene TRBV3-2) and TRBJ2-1; D possibly corresponds to TRBD2 (5 bases). This CDR3 is 16 amino acids long. V lost 1 base and J lost 8, with 18 bases in between. Germline CDR1 reads LGHDT; CDR2 reads YNNKEL (reference sequence). Here the CDR3 DNA reads TGTGCCAGCAGCCAAGGCGGGCGGGCTAGTATAGATGAGCAGTTCTTC. Protein: CASSQGGRASIDEQFF.

The chain recombines TRBV5-4 with TRBJ1-6, with TRBD1 matching over 8 bases. V lost 3 bases and J lost 0; bases outside the gene matches: 5. Per germline, CDR1 SGHNT and CDR2 YYREEE (reference sequence). The CDR3 covers 17 residues. For the CDR3, the DNA is TGTGCCAGCAGCTCGGGACAGGCCCGCTCCTATAATTCACCCCTCCACTTT. Amino acids: CASSSGQARSYNSPLHF.

Comment on this clone: Relative to the germline gene, one junction end is altered; a read error may explain this. The J gene is TRBJ1-1, the V gene TRBV7-9; tentatively, D is TRBD1 (6 bases). The length of the CDR3 is 14 residues. Germline assignment: CDR1 SEHNR and CDR2 FQNEAQ (reference sequence). For the CDR3, the DNA is TGTGCCAGCAGCTTAACCAGGGGAATTTTAGTGTACGCCTTT. Protein sequence: CASSLTRGILVYAF.

This chain uses TRBV7-8 with TRBJ1-2; possibly TRBD1 for D (6 bases). The V gene lost 5 bases and the J gene lost 8 bases, with 9 bases spanning the gap. The CDR3 has 11 residues. Germline CDR1 is SGHVS and CDR2 is FQNEAQ. The CDR3 bases are TGTGCCAGCAGCCCGGGGACAGGCTACACCTTC. Its translation: CASSPGTGYTF.